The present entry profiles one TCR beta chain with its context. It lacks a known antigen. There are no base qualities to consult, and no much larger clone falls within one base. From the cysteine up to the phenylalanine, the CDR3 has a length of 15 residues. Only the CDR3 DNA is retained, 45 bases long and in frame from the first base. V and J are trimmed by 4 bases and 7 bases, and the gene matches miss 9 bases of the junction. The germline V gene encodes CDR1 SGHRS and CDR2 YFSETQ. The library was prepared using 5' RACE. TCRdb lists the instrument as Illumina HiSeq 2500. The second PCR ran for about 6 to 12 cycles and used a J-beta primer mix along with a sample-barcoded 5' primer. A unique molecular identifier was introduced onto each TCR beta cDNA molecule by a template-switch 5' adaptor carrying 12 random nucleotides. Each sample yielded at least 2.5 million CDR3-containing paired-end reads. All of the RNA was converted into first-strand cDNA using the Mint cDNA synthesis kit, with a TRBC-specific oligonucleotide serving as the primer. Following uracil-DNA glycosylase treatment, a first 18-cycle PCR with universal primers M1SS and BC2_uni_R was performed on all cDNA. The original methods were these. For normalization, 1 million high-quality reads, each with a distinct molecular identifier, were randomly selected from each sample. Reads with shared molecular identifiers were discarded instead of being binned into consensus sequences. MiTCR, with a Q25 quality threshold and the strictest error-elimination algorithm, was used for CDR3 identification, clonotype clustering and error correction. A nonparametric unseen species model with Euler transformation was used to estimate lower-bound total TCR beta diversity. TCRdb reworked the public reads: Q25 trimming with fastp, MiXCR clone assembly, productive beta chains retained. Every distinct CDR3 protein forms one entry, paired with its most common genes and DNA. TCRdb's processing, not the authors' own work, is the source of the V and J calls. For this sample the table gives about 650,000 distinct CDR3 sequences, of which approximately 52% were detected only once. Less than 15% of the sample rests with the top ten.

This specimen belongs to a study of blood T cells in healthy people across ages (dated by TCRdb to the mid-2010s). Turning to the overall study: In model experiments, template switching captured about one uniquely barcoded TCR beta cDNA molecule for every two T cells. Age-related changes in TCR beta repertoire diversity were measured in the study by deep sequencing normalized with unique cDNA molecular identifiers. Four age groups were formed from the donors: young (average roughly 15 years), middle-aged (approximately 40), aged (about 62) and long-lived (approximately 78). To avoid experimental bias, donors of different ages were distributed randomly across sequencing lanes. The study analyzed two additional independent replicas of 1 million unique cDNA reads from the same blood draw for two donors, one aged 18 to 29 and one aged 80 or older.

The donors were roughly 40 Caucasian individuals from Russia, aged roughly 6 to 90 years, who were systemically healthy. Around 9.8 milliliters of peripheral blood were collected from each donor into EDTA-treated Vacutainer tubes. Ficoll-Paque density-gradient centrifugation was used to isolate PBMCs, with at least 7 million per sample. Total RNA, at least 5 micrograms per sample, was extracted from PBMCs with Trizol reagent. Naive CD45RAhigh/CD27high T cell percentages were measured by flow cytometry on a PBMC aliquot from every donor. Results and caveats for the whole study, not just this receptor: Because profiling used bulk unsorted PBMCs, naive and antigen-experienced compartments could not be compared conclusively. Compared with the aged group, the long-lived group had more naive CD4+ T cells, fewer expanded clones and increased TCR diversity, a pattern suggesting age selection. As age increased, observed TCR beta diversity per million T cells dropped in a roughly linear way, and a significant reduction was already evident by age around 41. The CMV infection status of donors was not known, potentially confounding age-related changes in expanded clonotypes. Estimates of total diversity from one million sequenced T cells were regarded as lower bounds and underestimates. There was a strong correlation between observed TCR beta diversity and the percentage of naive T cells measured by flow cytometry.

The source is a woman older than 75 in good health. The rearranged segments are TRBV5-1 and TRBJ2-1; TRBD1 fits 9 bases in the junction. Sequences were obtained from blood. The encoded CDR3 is CASSVEGQGGNEQFF. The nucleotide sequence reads TGCGCCAGCAGCGTCGAGGGACAGGGCGGGAATGAGCAGTTCTTC.